The 30 T cell receptor beta chains below all came from one sample that was sequenced in a study of blood T cell repertoires in COVID-19. Libraries were prepared by immunoSEQ multiplex PCR; TCRdb keeps only in-frame clonotypes and omits some of them. The sample contains tens of thousands of clones, roughly 80% of which appear only once. The specimen sequenced was peripheral blood. Receptors were obtained from a woman aged 60-75 years with acute or convalescent COVID-19.

A single count supports this clone. The rearrangement joins TRBV29-1 to TRBJ2-5; perhaps TRBD1 as D (6 bases). The V gene lost 4 bases and the J gene lost 1 base, with 13 bases spanning the gap. CDR1 is SQVTM, CDR2 ANQGSEA, per germline. This CDR3 comprises 14 residues. CDR3 sequence: CSVGSKGGQETQYF. The CDR3 nucleotides are TGCAGCGTTGGGTCGAAAGGGGGCCAAGAGACCCAGTACTTC.

The V gene is TRBV10-2, the J gene TRBJ2-7; D is possibly TRBD2 (7 bases). The CDR3 is made up of 15 amino acids. V was pared by 2 bases and J by 0 bases, with 11 bases between. The germline CDR1 and CDR2 sequences are WSHSY and SAAADI. The CDR3 DNA follows: TGCGCCAGCAGTGAGAGGGGGGGTAGCTCCTACGAGCAGTACGTC. Residues: CASSERGGSSYEQYV.

The chain recombines TRBV4-1 with TRBJ1-1, with D possibly TRBD1 on 6 matching bases. Germline V gene sequence: CDR1 MGHRA, CDR2 YSYEKL. With 0 bases removed from V and 0 bases from J, the gap between germline ends came to 11 bases. This CDR3 region has 16 residues. CDR3: CASSQDRRGMNTEAFF. CDR3 DNA: TGCGCCAGCAGCCAAGATCGAAGGGGGATGAACACTGAAGCTTTCTTT.

The rearrangement links TRBV6-2 or TRBV6-3 to TRBJ2-1, with D unclear. The CDR3 covers 14 residues. Trimming left V 0 bases short and J 7 bases short, with 10 bases between. The germline V gene encodes CDR1 MNHEY and CDR2 SVGEGT. The CDR3 here is CASSYSTTKNEQFF. In DNA form, the CDR3 reads TGTGCCAGCAGTTACTCGACCACTAAGAATGAGCAGTTCTTC.

The chain uses TRBV6-6 and TRBJ2-1, with 11 bases identical to TRBD2. Trimming removed 7 bases from V and 7 bases from J; junction bases left unmatched: 9. CDR3 length: 15 amino acids. Germline lookup yields CDR1 MNHNY and CDR2 SVGAGI (reference sequence). The CDR3 coding sequence is TGTGCCAGCAACCGATTTAGCGGGGGGGCTAATGAGCAGTTCTTC. Its translation: CASNRFSGGANEQFF.

The count of this clone is one. The CDR3 sequence: CASSSVGGSNYGYTF. CDR3 DNA sequence: TGTGCCAGCAGCTCGGTGGGGGGATCTAACTATGGCTACACCTTC. The chain employs TRBV9 and TRBJ1-2, with a weak D call TRBD1 (5 bases). The CDR3 runs to 15 residues. The germline V gene encodes CDR1 SGDLS and CDR2 YYNGEE. V was pared by 4 bases and J by 0 bases, with 13 bases between.

This clone was detected a few times. This chain connects TRBV7-3 to TRBJ2-5; 7 bases agree with TRBD1. Germline V CDR1 and CDR2: SGHTA, FQGTGA. The CDR3 totals 16 residues. V shed 0 bases, J shed 4 bases, and the junction held 8 bases outside the gene matches. In DNA form, the CDR3 reads TGTGCCAGCAGCTTAACAGGCAGACAGGGAAGAGAGACCCAGTACTTC. Its protein is CASSLTGRQGRETQYF.

The chain joins TRBV7-2 to TRBJ2-5; 8 bases are shared with TRBD2. Germline V gene lookup returns CDR1 SGHTA and CDR2 FQGNSA. CDR3 length equals 18 residues. With 5 bases clipped from V and 0 bases from J, the junction kept 14 bases outside the gene matches. The CDR3 coding sequence is TGTGCCAGCAGCCCTACCCGGGGGGGGTTGGGGTACCAAGAGACCCAGTACTTC. The encoded protein is CASSPTRGGLGYQETQYF.

The J gene is TRBJ1-1, the V gene TRBV19; possible D gene TRBD1, 6 bases. Germline V CDR1 and CDR2: LNHDA, SQIVND (reference sequence). The V and J ends lost 2 bases and 11 bases respectively, with 15 bases between them. This CDR3 comprises 13 residues. The CDR3, as DNA: TGTGCCAGTAGTATATTCAGGGGCGAATCTGCTTTCTTT. Protein: CASSIFRGESAFF.

This clone was observed a single time. This chain joins TRBV27 and TRBJ2-1; 12 bases agree with TRBD1. The CDR3 spans 12 residues. Germline V gene lookup returns CDR1 MNHEY and CDR2 SMNVEV (reference sequence). After removal of 7 bases from V and 15 bases from J, the junction contained 7 bases not matched to a gene. DNA for the CDR3: TGTGCCAGCACCAAGGGACAGGGGGCTTGGTTCTTC. The encoded protein is CASTKGQGAWFF.

The J gene is TRBJ1-6, the V gene TRBV2; no reliable D call. V was clipped by 3 bases and J by 13 bases, with 19 bases between them. The CDR3 loop spans 15 amino acids. CDR1 and CDR2 (germline): SNHLY, FYNNEI. Here the CDR3 DNA reads TGTGCCAGCAGTGATTCCCTCGCCGGAGGGTCGCCCCTCCACTTT. It specifies CASSDSLAGGSPLHF.

The chain carries TRBV19 and TRBJ1-1, with 7 bases that match TRBD1. CDR1 and CDR2 (germline): LNHDA, SQIVND (reference sequence). CDR3 length: 13 residues. The ends lost 4 bases at V and 1 base at J; junction bases unmatched: 0. The chain's CDR3 is CASSRQGNTEAFF. The CDR3 bases are TGTGCCAGTAGTAGACAGGGGAACACTGAAGCTTTCTTT.

Only one count was recorded for this clone. V is TRBV6-5 and J is TRBJ2-5, with 9 nucleotides matching TRBD1. J lost 5 bases, V lost 5 bases, and 6 bases had no gene match. This CDR3 region has 14 residues. From germline, CDR1 is MNHEY and CDR2 SVGAGI. The DNA of the CDR3 is TGTGCCAGCAGTCCTGGGACAGGGATGGAGACCCAGTACTTC. Amino acids: CASSPGTGMETQYF.

The CDR3 nucleotides read TGTGCCAGCAGTCTAGGCGGGGCTTCCTACGAGCAGTACTTC. Its translation is CASSLGGASYEQYF. The chain has TRBV6-5 and TRBJ2-7; tentative D call: TRBD2 (6 bases). Germline V CDR1 and CDR2: MNHEY, SVGAGI. V was trimmed by 5 bases and J by 1 base, leaving 12 bases between them. The CDR3 runs to 14 residues.

The CDR3 loop is CASSSQGSEAFF. CDR3 DNA: TGTGCCAGCAGCTCCCAGGGTTCTGAAGCTTTCTTT. The rearrangement uses TRBV9 and TRBJ1-1; a weak D match, TRBD1 (5 bases). The CDR3 sequence is 12 residues long. Germline V gene data show CDR1 as SGDLS and CDR2 as YYNGEE. Trimming took 4 bases from V and 6 from J, leaving 10 bases between them.

The chain links TRBV18 to TRBJ2-2, with D maybe TRBD2 (5 bases). The CDR3 length is 15 residues. Looked up from germline, CDR1 is KGHSH and CDR2 is LQKENI. The V end lost 4 bases, the J end lost 4 bases, and 13 bases lay between the germline ends. The CDR3 nucleotides read TGTGCCAGCTCACTAAACATGAGGGTCACCGGGGAGCTGTTTTTT. Protein product: CASSLNMRVTGELFF.

The chain uses TRBV7-9 and TRBJ2-4; D is perhaps TRBD1 (7 bases). V lost 4 bases to trimming and J lost 0 bases, with 22 bases between them. The CDR3 totals 19 residues. Germline-derived CDR1 and CDR2 are SEHNR and FQNEAQ (reference sequence). The CDR3 loop is CASSSSDNRGPVAKNIQYF. CDR3 sequence (DNA): TGTGCCAGCAGCTCTAGCGACAACAGGGGCCCGGTAGCCAAAAACATTCAGTACTTC.

This rearrangement joins TRBV19 to TRBJ1-5; D is unclear. CDR3 length equals 17 residues. Germline V gives CDR1 LNHDA, CDR2 SQIVND (reference sequence). The V end was cut by 0 bases, the J end by 0 bases, with 12 bases between. This CDR3 reads CASSIDGRIYSNQPQHF. DNA for the CDR3: TGTGCCAGTAGTATAGATGGGAGGATCTATAGCAATCAGCCCCAGCATTTT.

The sample holds one count of this clone. The V and J genes are TRBV25-1 and TRBJ1-3, with 10 positions matching TRBD1. The germline V gene encodes CDR1 MGHDK and CDR2 SYGVNS. The CDR3 runs to 16 residues. V shed 1 base and J 4 bases; nucleotides not matched to a gene: 4. This chain's CDR3 is CASSEWGQGTGNTIYF. CDR3 bases: TGTGCCAGCAGTGAATGGGGACAGGGGACGGGAAACACCATATATTTT.

The chain combines TRBV6-6 with TRBJ1-6, with 10 nucleotides matching TRBD1. Germline V gene data show CDR1 as MNHNY and CDR2 as SVGAGI (reference sequence). The CDR3 is 15 amino acids. J was trimmed by 5 bases and V by 5 bases; bases with no gene match: 3. In nucleotides, the CDR3 is TGTGCCAGCAGTCCAGGACAGGGGGATAATTCACCCCTCCACTTT. This gives the protein CASSPGQGDNSPLHF.

There are a few counts of this clone. The V and J genes are TRBV19 and TRBJ2-1; 9 bases agree with TRBD1. The V gene's germline CDR1 is LNHDA and CDR2 SQIVND (reference sequence). CDR3 length: 16 amino acids. The V gene end was trimmed by 3 bases and the J gene end by 6 bases; junction bases not matched to a gene: 9. The CDR3, as DNA: TGTGCCAGTAGTATTCCCGGGACAGGGTTGGGCAATGAGCAGTTCTTC. Encoded protein: CASSIPGTGLGNEQFF.

The count of this clone is one. The chain has TRBV29-1 and TRBJ1-4; D gene unclear. The V gene lost 4 bases and the J gene lost 6 bases, with 15 bases spanning the gap. Germline values: CDR1 SQVTM, CDR2 ANQGSEA. The CDR3 has 14 amino acids. CDR3 sequence: CSVGVLGIDEKLFF. The CDR3 DNA is TGCAGCGTTGGGGTACTAGGGATCGATGAAAAACTGTTTTTT.

The chain is built from TRBV12-3 or TRBV12-4 and TRBJ1-2; D remains unclear. V lost 0 bases, J lost 7 bases, and 9 bases lay in between. This CDR3 comprises 13 residues. The CDR3 nucleotides read TGTGCCAGCAGTTTAGCGCCACGGGTTGGCTACACCTTC. This translates into CASSLAPRVGYTF.

The rearrangement uses TRBV3-1 (or the pseudogene TRBV3-2) and TRBJ2-5; possibly TRBD1 for D (5 bases). This CDR3 has 15 amino acids. From germline, CDR1 is LGHDT and CDR2 YNNKEL (reference sequence). Trimming removed 0 bases at V and 3 bases at J, with 11 bases between. The DNA for the CDR3 is TGTGCCAGCAGCCAAGATTGGGGCGTAAAAGAGACCCAGTACTTC. Translating gives CASSQDWGVKETQYF.

This clone was seen just once. The chain has TRBV19 and TRBJ1-5, with 11 positions matching TRBD1. The CDR3 is 15 amino acids. Germline CDR1 reads LNHDA; CDR2 reads SQIVND (reference sequence). Losses at the gene ends were 6 bases for V and 6 bases for J; bases not matched to a gene: 7. For the CDR3, the DNA is TGTGCCAGTAGCCGTGGACAGGGGGCGGTTCAGCCCCAGCATTTT. Encoded protein: CASSRGQGAVQPQHF. Supplemented by reference TRBV19 and TRBJ1-5, the full variable domain reads DGGITQSPKYLFRKEGQNVTLSCEQNLNHDAMYWYRQDPGQGLRLIYYSQIVNDFQKGDIAEGYSVSREKKESFPLTVTSAQKNPTAFYLCASSRGQGAVQPQHFGDGTRLSIL.

This clone came up a few times. CDR3: CASGLGRTYEQYV. The CDR3 DNA sequence: TGTGCTAGTGGTTTGGGCAGGACCTACGAGCAGTACGTC. V usage is TRBV12-5 and J usage is TRBJ2-7, with D hard to call. The germline V and J ends were trimmed by 1 base and 2 bases, with 6 bases remaining between them. The CDR3 has 13 amino acids. Germline CDR1 LGHNT, CDR2 FRNRAP.

The V gene is TRBV9, the J gene TRBJ1-3; D ambiguous. CDR3 length: 14 residues. Trimming took off 0 bases at V and 3 bases at J, with 7 bases between the two ends. The germline V gene encodes CDR1 SGDLS and CDR2 YYNGEE. CDR3 loop: CASSVEQNGNTIYF. CDR3 DNA: TGTGCCAGCAGCGTAGAACAGAATGGAAACACCATATATTTT. The full variable domain, completed using reference TRBV9 and TRBJ1-3, is DSGVTQTPKHLITATGQRVTLRCSPRSGDLSVYWYQQSLDQGLQFLIQYYNGEERAKGNILERFSAQQFPDLHSELNLSSLELGDSALYFCASSVEQNGNTIYFGEGSWLTVV.

The DNA for the CDR3 is TGTGCCAGCAGTGTCCAGGGGGCCTACAATGAGCAGTTCTTC. The encoded protein is CASSVQGAYNEQFF. This chain joins TRBV2 and TRBJ2-1; 7 bases line up with TRBD1. CDR1 is SNHLY, CDR2 FYNNEI, per germline. V lost 4 bases, J lost 2 bases, and 2 bases stayed unmatched. This CDR3 contains 14 residues.

CDR3 in DNA: TGTGCCAGCAGTCCCGGGACATTTGCTTCACCCCTCCACTTT. As protein: CASSPGTFASPLHF. The gene calls are TRBV25-1 and TRBJ1-6; tentative D call: TRBD1 (6 bases). Trimming pared 5 bases from V and 9 bases from J, leaving 14 bases between. This CDR3 comprises 14 residues. Germline V gene sequence: CDR1 MGHDK, CDR2 SYGVNS.

CDR3 DNA sequence: TGTGCCAGCAGCAGAACGGTTTCCATGAACACTGAAGCTTTCTTT. Translated, it gives CASSRTVSMNTEAFF. This chain links TRBV7-6 with TRBJ1-1; D is uncertain. Germline assignment: CDR1 SGHVS and CDR2 FNYEAQ. This CDR3 has 15 amino acids. Between the trimmed V and J ends, which lost 5 bases and 0 bases, there was a span of 13 bases.